This TCR beta chain comes out of a study of T cell responses to AZD1222 COVID-19 vaccine. Broader study findings: Spike-specific TCRs gained breadth and depth after people received two AZD1222 doses.

Measured with immunoSEQ multiplex PCR; TCRdb has only the in-frame clones, and not every one. Counted here are 150,000 or so clones, around nine tenths occurring once; the ten biggest clones make up approximately 1.5%. Trimming pared 3 bases from V and 3 bases from J, leaving 21 bases between. The CDR3 length is 17 residues. Details on this clone: What it binds is not known.

The sample was peripheral blood, taken on day 0 of AZD1222 vaccination. The chain carries TRBV23-1 and TRBJ2-7; possibly TRBD1 for D (6 bases). TRBV23-1 is noted as an ORF with a role that remains uncertain. The source is an adult in good health. The CDR3 is CASSHQQGKSDRYEQYF. The CDR3 nucleotides read TGCGCCAGCAGTCACCAACAGGGAAAATCTGATCGCTACGAGCAGTACTTC.